This T cell receptor (beta chain) was observed in a study of control samples from healthy donors and cancer patients. Measured with immunoSEQ multiplex PCR; TCRdb has only the in-frame clones, and not every one. This sample has under 90,000 clones; approximately 92% occur once, and the top ten carry nearly 6%. Germline trimming cut 4 bases from V and 6 bases from J; bases unmatched to any gene: 9. This CDR3 spans 14 amino acids. Per the germline V gene, CDR1 is GTSNPN and CDR2 is SVGIG (reference sequence). Sequenced input: blood. This clonotype was obtained from an older woman in good health. This sequence joins TRBV30 and TRBJ2-3, with TRBD2 matching over 8 bases. Here the CDR3 reads CAWTRGTSGDTQYF. The CDR3 DNA sequence: TGTGCCTGGACTAGAGGGACTAGTGGGGATACGCAGTATTTT.